These T cell receptor beta chains were read from a single sample in a study of blood T cells in healthy people across ages. Each CDR3 protein is one row after TCRdb ran MiXCR on the 5' RACE reads. The sample holds about 640,000 distinct CDR3 sequences, roughly three fifths seen once. What was sequenced was blood. The receptors stem from a man in his 60s in good health. Each CDR3 is given with its conserved first and last residue. The order of the fields is CDR3 protein, CDR3 DNA, D gene, V gene, J gene, clone size. A D gene is named only where the DNA matches it firmly. Only part of the rows carry a size: once, few, many, or a class if the clone is expanded.

CASSRTRGPHEQYF	TGTGCCAGCAGTCGCACAAGGGGGCCTCACGAGCAGTACTTC	TRBD1	TRBV6-1	TRBJ2-7	NA
CSVEGRANYGYTF	TGCAGCGTTGAAGGACGGGCTAACTATGGCTACACCTTC	NA	TRBV29-1	TRBJ1-2	NA
CASSEPLGIRNEQFF	TGTGCCAGCAGTGAACCACTAGGGATTAGGAATGAGCAGTTCTTC	NA	TRBV2	TRBJ2-1	once
CASSPSGTGRSETQYF	TGTGCCAGCAGTCCCTCCGGGACAGGGCGGAGTGAGACCCAGTACTTC	TRBD1	TRBV12-3/TRBV12-4	TRBJ2-5	few
CSANVQDTGSPLHF	TGCAGTGCAAACGTACAGGACACGGGCTCACCCCTCCACTTT	NA	TRBV20-1	TRBJ1-6	once
CASSAIDREVDTQYF	TGTGCCAGCAGTGCCATCGACAGGGAGGTAGATACGCAGTATTTT	NA	TRBV6-2/TRBV6-3	TRBJ2-3	NA
CASSLGPPGANVLTF	TGTGCCAGCAGCTTGGGACCTCCTGGGGCCAACGTCCTGACTTTC	NA	TRBV5-4	TRBJ2-6	few
CASSLGGPDTPYEQYF	TGCGCCAGCAGCTTGGGGGGTCCGGATACTCCCTACGAGCAGTACTTC	NA	TRBV5-1	TRBJ2-7	NA
CASSLELTSGANVLTF	TGTGCCAGCAGCTTAGAGCTAACCTCTGGGGCCAACGTCCTGACTTTC	NA	TRBV7-2	TRBJ2-6	NA
CASSLQGWDTGELFF	TGTGCCAGCAGTCTCCAGGGATGGGACACCGGGGAGCTGTTTTTT	NA	TRBV12-3/TRBV12-4	TRBJ2-2	NA
CASSSTSGGFNEQFF	TGTGCCAGCAGCTCGACTAGCGGGGGGTTCAATGAGCAGTTCTTC	TRBD2	TRBV7-9	TRBJ2-1	NA
CASSSRPPGKLFF	TGTGCCAGCAGTTCCCGCCCCCCTGGAAAACTGTTTTTT	NA	TRBV25-1	TRBJ1-4	many
CASTTMGKDEKLFF	TGTGCCAGCACCACAATGGGTAAAGATGAAAAACTGTTTTTT	NA	TRBV12-3/TRBV12-4	TRBJ1-4	NA
CSGGVRVKETQYF	TGCAGTGGGGGAGTAAGGGTCAAAGAGACCCAGTACTTC	NA	TRBV20-1	TRBJ2-5	once
CSAPRRASTDTQYF	TGCAGTGCACCGCGCCGGGCATCCACAGATACGCAGTATTTT	NA	TRBV20-1	TRBJ2-3	few
CSAIQAGVSYEQYF	TGCAGTGCTATTCAAGCGGGGGTTTCCTACGAGCAGTACTTC	TRBD2	TRBV20-1	TRBJ2-7	few
CASTRDRGTEAFF	TGTGCCAGCACCCGGGACAGGGGGACTGAAGCTTTCTTT	TRBD1	TRBV12-3/TRBV12-4	TRBJ1-1	few
CASSLGDKSSYNEQFF	TGTGCCAGCAGCTTGGGGGATAAGAGCTCCTACAATGAGCAGTTCTTC	NA	TRBV2	TRBJ2-1	few
CASSRGQAPYEQYF	TGTGCCAGCAGCCGGGGGCAGGCACCCTACGAGCAGTACTTC	NA	TRBV14	TRBJ2-7	NA
CASSPYQGTGNVLTF	TGTGCCAGCAGCCCATATCAGGGGACAGGCAACGTCCTGACTTTC	TRBD1	TRBV7-2	TRBJ2-6	NA
CASSRQEGTQYF	TGTGCCAGCAGCCGACAGGAAGGGACCCAGTACTTC	NA	TRBV7-9	TRBJ2-5	NA
CASSLGTGLTDTQYF	TGTGCCAGCAGCTTAGGGACAGGGCTAACTGATACGCAGTATTTT	TRBD1	TRBV11-2	TRBJ2-3	NA
CASSRGLAKETQYF	TGTGCCAGCAGCCGCGGACTAGCGAAAGAGACCCAGTACTTC	TRBD2	TRBV14	TRBJ2-5	NA
CASSSRTRTIQETQYF	TGTGCCAGCAGCTCACGCACGCGGACAATCCAAGAGACCCAGTACTTC	NA	TRBV14	TRBJ2-5	many
CASSQDPGLATDTQYF	TGTGCCAGCAGCCAAGATCCCGGACTAGCGACAGATACGCAGTATTTT	TRBD2	TRBV3-1	TRBJ2-3	NA
CASSLAFEGGEQYF	TGTGCCAGCAGCTTAGCCTTCGAGGGGGGCGAGCAGTACTTC	NA	TRBV7-9	TRBJ2-7	NA
CASSGGGYQETQYF	TGTGCCAGCAGCGGCGGGGGCTACCAAGAGACCCAGTACTTC	NA	TRBV9	TRBJ2-5	NA
CASSRMDRDGYTF	TGTGCCAGCAGCCGCATGGACAGGGATGGCTACACCTTC	TRBD1	TRBV4-2	TRBJ1-2	few
CASSFEGACNEQFF	TGTGCCAGCAGCTTCGAAGGGGCTTGCAATGAGCAGTTCTTC	NA	TRBV13	TRBJ2-1	once
CAISESLLGEQFF	TGTGCCATCAGTGAGTCCCTGTTGGGGGAGCAGTTCTTC	NA	TRBV10-3	TRBJ2-1	NA
CASNYFGGSDSPLHF	TGTGCCAGCAACTATTTCGGGGGGTCTGATTCACCCCTCCACTTT	NA	TRBV27	TRBJ1-6	NA
CASSQTGSQGAFF	TGTGCCAGCAGCCAAACGGGGTCTCAGGGAGCTTTCTTT	NA	TRBV3-1	TRBJ1-1	NA
CASSLPGPSTDTQYF	TGTGCCAGCAGTTTACCGGGGCCTAGCACAGATACGCAGTATTTT	NA	TRBV28	TRBJ2-3	NA
CASSPGTGDTYNEQFF	TGTGCCAGCAGTCCAGGGACAGGGGATACCTACAATGAGCAGTTCTTC	TRBD1	TRBV5-6	TRBJ2-1	NA
CASSSFMNTEAFF	TGCGCCAGCAGCTCATTCATGAACACTGAAGCTTTCTTT	NA	TRBV5-1	TRBJ1-1	NA
CASRTGISLSGYTF	TGTGCCAGCAGGACAGGGATTTCATTGAGCGGCTACACCTTC	TRBD1	TRBV2	TRBJ1-2	NA
CASSLAVNSNQPQHF	TGTGCCAGCAGCTTAGCAGTCAATAGCAATCAGCCCCAGCATTTT	NA	TRBV7-2	TRBJ1-5	NA
CASSHRYRGSYNSPLHF	TGTGCCAGCAGCCATCGGTATAGGGGATCCTATAATTCACCCCTCCACTTT	NA	TRBV16	TRBJ1-6	once
CSARGPAGANVLTF	TGCAGTGCTAGAGGGCCAGCCGGGGCCAACGTCCTGACTTTC	NA	TRBV20-1	TRBJ2-6	NA
CASSQIGTSGPSTDTQYF	TGCGCCAGCAGCCAGATCGGGACTAGCGGGCCTAGCACAGATACGCAGTATTTT	TRBD2	TRBV4-1	TRBJ2-3	NA